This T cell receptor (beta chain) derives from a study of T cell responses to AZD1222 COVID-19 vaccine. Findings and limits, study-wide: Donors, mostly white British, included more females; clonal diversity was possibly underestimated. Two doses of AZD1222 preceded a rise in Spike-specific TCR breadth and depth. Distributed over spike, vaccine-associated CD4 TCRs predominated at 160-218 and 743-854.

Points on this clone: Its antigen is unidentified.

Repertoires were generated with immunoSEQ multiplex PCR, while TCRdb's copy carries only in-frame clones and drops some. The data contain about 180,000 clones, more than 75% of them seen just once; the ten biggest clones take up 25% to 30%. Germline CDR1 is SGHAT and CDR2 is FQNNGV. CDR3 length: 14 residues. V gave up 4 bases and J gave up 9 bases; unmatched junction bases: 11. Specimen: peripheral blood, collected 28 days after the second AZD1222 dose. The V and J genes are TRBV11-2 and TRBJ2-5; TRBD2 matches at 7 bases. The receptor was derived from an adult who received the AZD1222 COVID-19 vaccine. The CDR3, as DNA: TGTGCCAGCAGCTCGGGGACTACCCGTAAATCCCAGTACTTC. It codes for CASSSGTTRKSQYF.